This T cell receptor (beta chain) was sequenced in a study of T-cell memory formation after mild COVID-19. For the study at large: Largely, TCR clusters stayed within a single donor. Overall study results and limits: Memory sampled before infection contained some responding clones, suggesting cross-reactive memory joined. Of the contracting clones, CD4+ ones lay mainly in CM and EM, and CD8+ ones in EMRA.

A single record per CDR3 protein comes from TCRdb applying MiXCR to the 5' RACE reads. The sample yields over 120,000 distinct CDR3 sequences, 15% to 20% seen once. A word on this clonotype: The antigen remains undetermined.

The origin of this receptor is an adult woman who had mild COVID-19 (a few samples of this study predate the infection). Cell type and time point are not known. The specimen sequenced was PBMCs or a T cell subset sorted from them (not recorded which).

CDR3 sequence reads: CASGLGGTNTEAFF. The CDR3, as DNA: TGCGCCAGCGGTCTAGGAGGTACGAACACTGAAGCTTTCTTT. V usage is TRBV5-1 and J usage is TRBJ1-1, with no clear D. V was clipped by 7 bases and J by 1 base, with 14 bases between them. This CDR3 spans 14 amino acids. Germline loops: CDR1 SGHRS, CDR2 YFSETQ. Together with reference TRBV5-1 and TRBJ1-1, the CDR3 gives the full variable domain: KAGVTQTPRYLIKTRGQQVTLSCSPISGHRSVSWYQQTPGQGLQFLFEYFSETQRNKGNFPGRFSGRQFSNSRSEMNVSTLELGDSALYLCASGLGGTNTEAFFGQGTRLTVV.